The present TCR beta chain was sequenced within a study of blood T cell repertoires in COVID-19 (dated by TCRdb to 2018 to 2021). Background for the entire study: The collaborator samples originated in the United States, Italy and Spain and spanned the acute and convalescent phases of COVID-19. Deeply sampled blood TCRbeta repertoires from subjects exposed to, actively infected with, or recovered from COVID-19 were included in the dataset. The repertoires were released in a freely available public database intended as a resource for research on the immune response to SARS-CoV-2. The material from the prospective study consisted of cDNA or gDNA derived from T cells, B-cell-depleted T cells, or PBMCs. Where available, HLA class I and class II types were obtained from metadata supplied by the sample provider rather than from assay-based typing. The samples were drawn from two sources: the first 160 participants of the ongoing ImmuneRACE study, and fewer than 1,500 subjects contributed by 6 global collaborators. A de-identified subject ID, COVID-19 status, age in years and sex were almost always included in the sample metadata. Here is what the overall study found, with its caveats: Clinical and demographic metadata were provided uncurated, with the amount varying by source and participant.

Trimming takes 9 bases from V and 2 bases from J, and the germline ends sit 13 bases apart. Including the terminal cysteine and phenylalanine, the CDR3 comprises 13 residues. Just the 39-base CDR3 DNA is kept, in frame starting at base 1. Sequences LNHDA (CDR1) and SQIVND (CDR2) are obtained from the germline V gene (reference sequence). As to this clone: The clone's antigen remains unknown. No clone much larger than this one lies a single base away; base qualities are absent.

One collaborating source in Seattle enrolled patients during active infection and followed them longitudinally through the course of disease. The collaborating institutions used their own protocols to collect whole blood in K2EDTA tubes. For TCRbeta analysis, collaborators shipped samples in one of three forms: frozen whole blood, isolated PBMCs, or DNA extracted from either of those sample types. TCRbeta CDR3 regions were amplified from genomic DNA by means of the immunoSEQ Assay, a bias-controlled multiplex PCR. In the original analysis: The number of nucleated cells in each sample was estimated by amplification of reference gene primers within the assay. Sequence reads were collapsed and filtered to measure the absolute abundance of every unique TCRbeta CDR3 rearrangement. Productive Simpson clonality was computed per sample as the square root of Simpson's diversity index over productive rearrangements. Drawn from immuneACCESS, this table holds only the in-frame rearrangements with V and J called that TCRdb kept. Clones are partly lost; checked studies trace under half to an unresolved V gene and leave the rest unexplained. V and J calls plus clone size are reproduced from that table; the DNA served to infer D and trimming. Present in this sample are about 530,000 clones, roughly 91% of which were seen just once. The ten largest clones take up roughly 7.3% of the sample.

This receptor was taken from a woman aged 50 to 60 with COVID-19, enrolled during active disease. The chain is assembled from TRBV19 and TRBJ1-1, with the D gene not confidently named. Sequenced sample: peripheral blood. The CDR3 has the sequence CASAGEGNTEAFF. The DNA sequence is TGTGCCAGCGCGGGAGAGGGAAACACTGAAGCTTTCTTT. With the portions outside the CDR3 filled from the reference TRBV19 and TRBJ1-1 genes, the complete variable region becomes DGGITQSPKYLFRKEGQNVTLSCEQNLNHDAMYWYRQDPGQGLRLIYYSQIVNDFQKGDIAEGYSVSREKKESFPLTVTSAQKNPTAFYLCASAGEGNTEAFFGQGTRLTVV.